The present T cell receptor (beta chain) was sequenced within a study of T cell repertoires in cytomegalovirus infection. Study overall: The public TCR beta signatures pointed to both CMV infection and matching HLA type.

Study results and limitations: Ex vivo, HLA-C-restricted CMV-specific TCR beta clonotypes prevailed over the rest of the response.

TCRdb re-derived calls from the reads in MiXCR, one entry per CDR3 protein. There are approximately 320,000 distinct CDR3 sequences in the sample; more than 8% occur only once, and 3.5% to 4.5% lies in the top ten. In this sample, this clonotype turned up a few times. Its specificity is unknown. Germline CDR1 reads SGDLS; CDR2 reads YYNGEE. The CDR3 has 14 amino acids. V was cut by 2 bases and J by 4 bases, with 7 bases left in between. Specimen: PBMCs. This TCR was sampled from a human donor in good health (CMV status not recorded). Some clones in this sample may be carry-over from other donors' samples. The chain couples TRBV9 to TRBJ2-6; no definite D call. The CDR3 DNA reads TGTGCCAGCAGCGTCCTCCCGGGGGCCAACGTCCTGACTTTC. Translating gives CASSVLPGANVLTF.